The 32 T cell receptor beta chains below were found in one sample sequenced in a study of T cell changes during pregnancy in multiple sclerosis. Produced via immunoSEQ multiplex PCR; TCRdb's table is partial and in-frame only. The sample holds about 83,000 clones, approximately 90% seen once. The sample consisted of PBMCs, taken in the first trimester of pregnancy. The receptor source for this set is a female donor in good health, serving as a control in a pregnancy study. Some clones in this sample may be carry-over from other donors' samples.

This chain connects TRBV28 to TRBJ1-2; 7 bases fit TRBD1. The CDR3 sequence is 13 residues long. Germline-derived CDR1 and CDR2 are MDHEN and SYDVKM. With 6 bases clipped from V and 1 base from J, the junction kept 2 bases outside the gene matches. The CDR3 spells CASSRQGNYGYTF. CDR3 sequence (DNA): TGTGCCAGCAGCCGACAGGGTAACTATGGCTACACCTTC.

The chain is built from TRBV25-1 and TRBJ1-2, with D possibly being TRBD1 (6 bases). V lost 5 bases, J lost 6 bases, and 16 bases lay in between. The CDR3 consists of 14 residues. Germline V gene lookup returns CDR1 MGHDK and CDR2 SYGVNS. The CDR3 spells CASSIGVSGDGYTF. In DNA form, the CDR3 reads TGTGCCAGCAGTATCGGGGTCTCAGGGGATGGCTACACCTTC.

This clone occurred a few times. The V gene is TRBV10-1, the J gene TRBJ1-1, with D possibly matching TRBD1 (5 bases). V was shortened by 9 bases and J by 5 bases, with 10 bases between the two germline ends. There are 11 residues in the CDR3. Germline lookup yields CDR1 WNHNN and CDR2 SYGVQD (reference sequence). In DNA, the CDR3 is TGCGCCAGTTCGGAGGGGACTGAAGCTTTCTTT. Its translation: CASSEGTEAFF.

The rearrangement uses TRBV28 and TRBJ2-7; D remains unclear. The germline CDR1 and CDR2 sequences are MDHEN and SYDVKM. The V end lost 9 bases, the J end lost 3 bases, and 9 bases lay between the germline ends. The CDR3 extends over 11 amino acids. CDR3 residues: CASGPVYEQYF. The CDR3 bases are TGTGCCAGTGGGCCAGTCTACGAGCAGTACTTC.

The chain joins TRBV4-2 to TRBJ2-5, with D maybe TRBD1 (6 bases). The germline V gene encodes CDR1 LGHNA and CDR2 YNFKEQ. The CDR3 is made up of 15 amino acids. V was pared by 4 bases and J by 4 bases, with 16 bases between. The CDR3 spells CASSREIGGRETQYF. The CDR3 DNA reads as TGTGCCAGCAGCCGAGAGATAGGGGGACGAGAGACCCAGTACTTC.

CDR3 protein: CAGTIVRGAYTGELFF. DNA for the CDR3: TGTGCCGGGACCATCGTCAGGGGCGCGTACACCGGGGAGCTGTTTTTT. V gene TRBV7-9 combines with J gene TRBJ2-2, with D possibly matching TRBD1 (6 bases). V was clipped by 11 bases and J by 3 bases, with 22 bases between them. Germline CDR1 reads SEHNR; CDR2 reads FQNEAQ (reference sequence). This CDR3 contains 16 residues.

CDR3 nucleotides: TGTGCCAGCAGCTTAGCGTCTTTAGTTTGGGAGAGTAATGAGCAGTTCTTC. This sequence encodes CASSLASLVWESNEQFF. The chain has TRBV7-9 and TRBJ2-1; D may be TRBD2 (5 bases). Trimming shortened V by 0 bases and J by 7 bases, and 19 bases separated the two germline ends. The CDR3 has 17 amino acids. The germline V gene encodes CDR1 SEHNR and CDR2 FQNEAQ (reference sequence).

J is TRBJ2-1 and V is TRBV2; perhaps TRBD1 as D (6 bases). The CDR3 length is 14 residues. CDR1 is SNHLY, CDR2 FYNNEI, per germline. The V and J ends lost 4 bases and 6 bases respectively, with 13 bases between them. CDR3 DNA sequence: TGTGCCAGCAGTGTGCTCAGGGGCATCAATGAGCAGTTCTTC. This sequence encodes CASSVLRGINEQFF.

The chain carries TRBV5-1 and TRBJ1-5, with a tentative D call TRBD1 (5 bases). CDR3 size: 15 residues. Trimming pared 4 bases from V and 3 bases from J, leaving 14 bases between. Looked up from germline, CDR1 is SGHRS and CDR2 is YFSETQ. In DNA, the CDR3 is TGCGCCAGCAGCCAGGCCGGACACGACAATCAGCCCCAGCATTTT. Amino acid sequence: CASSQAGHDNQPQHF.

This clone was seen a single time. The V call is TRBV27, the J call TRBJ2-1, with D perhaps matching TRBD2 (5 bases). V dropped 5 bases and J dropped 10 bases, with 15 bases sitting between them. The germline CDR1 and CDR2 sequences are MNHEY and SMNVEV (reference sequence). The CDR3 runs 13 residues. The DNA of the CDR3 is TGTGCCAGCAGTCCTGACTATCCAGGCGAGCAGTTCTTC. Residues: CASSPDYPGEQFF.

The chain recombines TRBV7-9 with TRBJ1-4; D gene ambiguous. Germline V CDR1 and CDR2: SEHNR, FQNEAQ (reference sequence). The V end was cut by 5 bases, the J end by 7 bases, with 14 bases between. This CDR3 region has 14 residues. This CDR3 is CASSRGREVEKLFF. In nucleotides, the CDR3 is TGTGCCAGCAGCCGAGGGAGGGAGGTTGAAAAACTGTTTTTT.

This clone has a single count. The chain is built from TRBV28 and TRBJ1-2; possibly TRBD1 for D (5 bases). CDR1 MDHEN and CDR2 SYDVKM come from the germline V gene. The CDR3 is 11 residues long. V lost 6 bases, J lost 7 bases, and 9 bases lay in between. DNA of the CDR3: TGTGCCAGCAGGCTAGGGGTTGGCTACACCTTC. Translating gives CASRLGVGYTF.

The sample holds one count of this clone. This sequence joins TRBV19 and TRBJ1-3, with no clear D. Germline values: CDR1 LNHDA, CDR2 SQIVND (reference sequence). The CDR3 is made up of 17 amino acids. V lost 3 bases, J lost 0 bases, and 15 bases lay in between. CDR3 nucleotide sequence: TGTGCCAGTAGTATTCCGACGGGATCCTACTCTGGAAACACCATATATTTT. Amino acid sequence: CASSIPTGSYSGNTIYF.

The chain carries TRBV29-1 and TRBJ1-6, with TRBD1 matching over 7 bases. CDR3 size: 13 residues. J was trimmed by 7 bases and V by 6 bases; bases with no gene match: 6. From germline, CDR1 is SQVTM and CDR2 ANQGSEA. This CDR3 is CSVGQDRNSPLHF. The CDR3 coding sequence is TGCAGCGTAGGACAGGACCGAAATTCACCCCTCCACTTT.

The V and J genes are TRBV4-2 and TRBJ2-1; TRBD2 might be the D (5 bases). Germline V gene lookup returns CDR1 LGHNA and CDR2 YNFKEQ. Trimming cost V 3 bases and J 7 bases, with 10 bases left between them. The CDR3 extends over 13 amino acids. The chain's CDR3 is CASSHGRGNEQFF. CDR3 sequence (DNA): TGTGCCAGCAGCCATGGGAGAGGGAATGAGCAGTTCTTC.

The chain is built from TRBV5-1 and TRBJ2-5, with TRBD2 identical over 13 bases. V was pared by 4 bases and J by 1 base, with 4 bases of the junction left unmatched. This CDR3 spans 16 amino acids. Germline V lookup: CDR1 SGHRS, CDR2 YFSETQ. This CDR3 is CASSVGLAGVQETQYF. CDR3 nucleotide sequence: TGCGCCAGCAGCGTAGGACTAGCGGGGGTCCAAGAGACCCAGTACTTC.

The CDR3 spells CASSWSGRAKDTQYF. The CDR3 DNA sequence: TGTGCCAGCAGTTGGAGTGGGAGGGCCAAAGATACGCAGTATTTT. The chain carries TRBV2 and TRBJ2-3; 7 bases match TRBD2. The CDR3 spans 15 residues. J lost 5 bases, V lost 5 bases, and 10 bases had no gene match. The germline V gene encodes CDR1 SNHLY and CDR2 FYNNEI. The full variable domain, its missing parts supplied by reference TRBV2 and TRBJ2-3, is EPEVTQTPSHQVTQMGQEVILRCVPISNHLYFYWYRQILGQKVEFLVSFYNNEISEKSEIFDDQFSVERPDGSNFTLKIRSTKLEDSAMYFCASSWSGRAKDTQYFGPGTRLTVL.

For this clone: A read error may be the cause here, since a much bigger clone is one base away. The chain carries TRBV6-4 and TRBJ2-3; 9 bases align to TRBD2. Trimming at V came to 0 bases and at J to 3 bases, leaving 1 base not matched to a gene. The CDR3 spans 15 residues. Germline V CDR1 and CDR2: MRHNA, SNTAGT. The CDR3 nucleotides read TGTGCCAGCAGTGACTCTAGCGGGAGAACAGATACGCAGTATTTT. This gives the protein CASSDSSGRTDTQYF.

The rearrangement links TRBV7-2 to TRBJ1-1, with D possibly TRBD1 on 5 matching bases. Germline-derived CDR1 and CDR2 are SGHTA and FQGNSA. CDR3 length: 16 residues. V was pared by 3 bases and J by 2 bases, with 16 bases between. The CDR3 spells CASSFWAGRFNTEAFF. CDR3 nucleotide sequence: TGTGCCAGCAGCTTTTGGGCAGGGAGGTTCAACACTGAAGCTTTCTTT.

The CDR3 is CASNAGDAYNEQFF. In DNA form, the CDR3 reads TGTGCCAGCAATGCGGGGGACGCCTACAATGAGCAGTTCTTC. The chain joins TRBV6-1 to TRBJ2-1; TRBD2 matches at 7 bases. Germline CDR1 is MNHNS and CDR2 is SASEGT. Germline trimming cut 7 bases from V and 2 bases from J; bases unmatched to any gene: 5. The CDR3 sequence is 14 residues long.

The J gene is TRBJ2-1, the V gene TRBV9; 8 bases are shared with TRBD2. The V gene end was trimmed by 3 bases and the J gene end by 6 bases; junction bases not matched to a gene: 14. This CDR3 has 17 residues. From germline, CDR1 is SGDLS and CDR2 YYNGEE. The CDR3 loop reads CASSAAGPGTSINEQFF. In DNA, the CDR3 is TGTGCCAGCAGCGCCGCGGGCCCAGGGACTAGTATCAATGAGCAGTTCTTC.

The genes are TRBV5-1 and TRBJ2-1; 10 bases align to TRBD2. With 5 bases clipped from V and 8 bases from J, the junction kept 7 bases outside the gene matches. CDR1 is SGHRS and CDR2 is YFSETQ in the germline V gene. The CDR3 is made up of 14 amino acids. Written as DNA, the CDR3 is TGCGCCAGCAGTGTAACTAGCGGGGTGGATGAGCAGTTCTTC. Its translation: CASSVTSGVDEQFF.

CDR3 region: CASSTQGQYEQYF. CDR3 DNA sequence: TGTGCCAGCAGTACACAGGGCCAATACGAGCAGTACTTC. The chain uses TRBV2 and TRBJ2-5; TRBD1 might be the D (6 bases). The closer fit of TRBJ2-7 to the DNA end suggests the J call may be wrong. The CDR3 has 13 amino acids. CDR1 and CDR2 (germline): SNHLY, FYNNEI.

This chain joins TRBV7-8 and TRBJ1-4, with 8 nucleotides matching TRBD1. CDR3 length: 15 residues. V shed 5 bases, J shed 8 bases, and the junction held 10 bases outside the gene matches. Germline V gene data show CDR1 as SGHVS and CDR2 as FQNEAQ. CDR3: CASSPRQGAREKLFF. The CDR3 DNA reads as TGTGCCAGCAGCCCCCGGCAGGGGGCGAGGGAAAAACTGTTTTTT.

This chain uses TRBV7-8 with TRBJ2-3, with a tentative D call TRBD1 (6 bases). V shed 1 base and J shed 0 bases, with 11 bases lying between them. CDR1 is SGHVS, CDR2 FQNEAQ, per germline. The CDR3 totals 16 residues. The CDR3 nucleotides read TGTGCCAGCAGCTTAGGCGCTACAGGGAGCACAGATACGCAGTATTTT. This encodes CASSLGATGSTDTQYF.

The chain has TRBV19 and TRBJ2-5, with a possible D match to TRBD2 (6 bases). CDR1 and CDR2 (germline): LNHDA, SQIVND (reference sequence). This CDR3 has 16 residues. The ends were cut back, 4 bases at V and 5 bases at J, with 20 bases in the middle. The CDR3 DNA sequence: TGTGCCAGTAGTACCCTCTACGCGGGAAAGGGGGAGACCCAGTACTTC. It translates to CASSTLYAGKGETQYF.

The genes are TRBV10-3 and TRBJ2-7, with 7 bases matching TRBD2. This CDR3 is built from 11 residues. J was trimmed by 3 bases and V by 10 bases; bases with no gene match: 3. Germline V gene sequence: CDR1 ENHRY, CDR2 SYGVKD. CDR3 region: CATRDYYEQYF. Written as DNA, the CDR3 is TGTGCCACCCGGGACTACTACGAGCAGTACTTC.

The DNA of the CDR3 is TGTGCCAGCAGCCCGAGTTTGGGGGCCGAGCAGTACTTC. This translates into CASSPSLGAEQYF. J is TRBJ2-7 and V is TRBV5-4; D perhaps matches TRBD1 (6 bases). The CDR3 is made up of 13 amino acids. V was pared by 4 bases and J by 6 bases, with 14 bases between. Per the germline V gene, CDR1 is SGHNT and CDR2 is YYREEE (reference sequence).

The chain uses TRBV11-2 and TRBJ2-7, with 9 nucleotides matching TRBD1. The CDR3 is 16 amino acids. Germline V gene lookup returns CDR1 SGHAT and CDR2 FQNNGV. The trim removed 5 bases at V and 6 bases at J, leaving 14 bases unmatched. The CDR3 DNA is TGTGCCAGCAGCCCGTCTACTGGACAGGGGTATAGCGAGCAGTACTTC. This codes for CASSPSTGQGYSEQYF.

The chain couples TRBV28 to TRBJ1-4, with D perhaps matching TRBD1 (5 bases). V was shortened by 3 bases and J by 3 bases, with 8 bases between the two germline ends. Per germline, CDR1 MDHEN and CDR2 SYDVKM. The CDR3 has 14 amino acids. The CDR3 sequence is CASSFGRANEKLFF. CDR3 nucleotide sequence: TGTGCCAGCAGTTTCGGCAGGGCTAATGAAAAACTGTTTTTT.

This chain links TRBV7-9 with TRBJ2-1; possibly TRBD2 for D (6 bases). Germline values: CDR1 SEHNR, CDR2 FQNEAQ (reference sequence). The CDR3 runs to 15 residues. V dropped 6 bases and J dropped 9 bases, with 21 bases sitting between them. For the CDR3, the DNA is TGTGCCAGCAGTCGCCGGGACTTTATGTTGGGTGAGCAGTTCTTC. This encodes CASSRRDFMLGEQFF.

This clone was recorded many times. The chain joins TRBV4-2 to TRBJ1-1, with TRBD1 as a possible D gene (6 bases). CDR1 is LGHNA, CDR2 YNFKEQ, per germline. This CDR3 spans 12 amino acids. V lost 3 bases and J lost 7, with 9 bases in between. CDR3 in amino acids: CASSHRDNEAFF. The DNA for the CDR3 is TGTGCCAGCAGCCACCGGGACAATGAAGCTTTCTTT.